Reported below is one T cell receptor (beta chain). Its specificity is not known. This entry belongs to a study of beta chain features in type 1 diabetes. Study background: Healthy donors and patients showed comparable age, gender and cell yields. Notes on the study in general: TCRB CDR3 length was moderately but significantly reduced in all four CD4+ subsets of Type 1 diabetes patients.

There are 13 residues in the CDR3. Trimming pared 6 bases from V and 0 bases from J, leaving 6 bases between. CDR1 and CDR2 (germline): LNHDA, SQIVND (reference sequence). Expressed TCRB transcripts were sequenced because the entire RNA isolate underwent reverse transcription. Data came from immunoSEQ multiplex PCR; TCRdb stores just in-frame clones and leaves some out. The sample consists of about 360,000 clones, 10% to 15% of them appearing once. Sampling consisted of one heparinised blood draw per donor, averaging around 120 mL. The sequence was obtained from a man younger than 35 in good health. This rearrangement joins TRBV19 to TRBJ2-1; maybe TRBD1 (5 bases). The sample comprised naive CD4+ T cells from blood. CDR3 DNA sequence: TGTGCCAGTAGAGGGGTCTCCTACAATGAGCAGTTCTTC. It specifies CASRGVSYNEQFF.